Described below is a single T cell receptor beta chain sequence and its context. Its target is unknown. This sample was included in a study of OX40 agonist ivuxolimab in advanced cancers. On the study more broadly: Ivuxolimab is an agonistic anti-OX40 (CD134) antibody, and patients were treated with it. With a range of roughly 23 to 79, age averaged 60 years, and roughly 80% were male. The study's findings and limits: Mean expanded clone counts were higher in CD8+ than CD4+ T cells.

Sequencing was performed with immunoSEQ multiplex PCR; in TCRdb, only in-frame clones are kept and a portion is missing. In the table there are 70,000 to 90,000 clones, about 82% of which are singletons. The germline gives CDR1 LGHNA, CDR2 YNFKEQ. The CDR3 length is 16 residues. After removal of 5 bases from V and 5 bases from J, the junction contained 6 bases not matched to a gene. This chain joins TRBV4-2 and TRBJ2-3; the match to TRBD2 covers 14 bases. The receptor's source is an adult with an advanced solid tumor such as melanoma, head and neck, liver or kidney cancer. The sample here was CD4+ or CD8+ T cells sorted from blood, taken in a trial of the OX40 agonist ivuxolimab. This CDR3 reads CASSFGLAGGGDTQYF. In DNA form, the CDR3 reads TGTGCCAGCAGCTTCGGACTAGCGGGAGGCGGAGATACGCAGTATTTT.